Below, 21 T cell receptor beta chains from the same sample are listed, as sequenced in a study of T cells in Graves' hyperthyroidism and ophthalmopathy. Using RNA transcripts as the source, TCR beta CDR3 regions were amplified. A set of HTBI primers served as the primers for a first-round RT-PCR of the TCR CDR3. A single record per CDR3 protein comes from TCRdb applying MiXCR to the multiplex PCR reads. The table shows hundreds of thousands of distinct CDR3 sequences, with 38% occurring only once. The sequenced material came from blood. These receptors were taken from a man in his late teens or twenties with Graves' hyperthyroidism.

As concerns this clonotype: A read error may produce the germline difference seen at one junction end. The chain is built from TRBV11-2 and TRBJ2-5; TRBD2 matches at 9 bases. Germline V gene lookup returns CDR1 SGHAT and CDR2 FQNNGV. CDR3 size: 15 residues. The CDR3 DNA reads TGTGTCAGCAGCCAATGGCTAGCGGGGAAAGAGACCCAGTACTTC. This codes for CVSSQWLAGKETQYF.

This clonotype has just a few counts. One junction end does not reproduce the germline sequence, and a read error may be involved. The DNA of the CDR3 is TGCAGTGCTAGCTCCTACGGGCAGTACTTC. This sequence encodes CSASSYGQYF. The chain has TRBV20-1 and TRBJ2-7, with D unresolved. The CDR3 contains 10 residues. Per the germline V gene, CDR1 is DFQATT and CDR2 is SNEGSKA (reference sequence).

This clonotype was seen a handful of times. The V gene is TRBV20-1, the J gene TRBJ2-2, with D hard to call. The germline CDR1 and CDR2 sequences are DFQATT and SNEGSKA (reference sequence). V was pared by 0 bases and J by 7 bases, with 9 bases between. This CDR3 spans 13 amino acids. The DNA of the CDR3 is TGCAGTGCTAGAGATCATCGAGACGGGGAGCTGTTTTTT. Translation gives CSARDHRDGELFF.

About this clonotype itself: One junction end does not reproduce the germline sequence, and a read error may be involved. V usage is TRBV12-3 or TRBV12-4 and J usage is TRBJ2-6; 9 nucleotides agree with TRBD1. The CDR3 has 13 amino acids. The CDR3 protein is CASSWTGDNVLTF. The CDR3 DNA reads as TGTGCCAGCAGTTGGACAGGGGACAACGTCCTGACTTTC.

This clonotype was counted at least ten times. The chain links TRBV15 to TRBJ2-5; 7 bases agree with TRBD1. This CDR3 contains 15 residues. Germline V gives CDR1 LNHNV, CDR2 YYDKDF (reference sequence). V lost 0 bases to trimming and J lost 2 bases; unmatched junction nucleotides: 3. CDR3: CATSRETGQQETQYF. CDR3 in DNA: TGTGCCACCAGCAGAGAAACGGGACAGCAAGAGACCCAGTACTTC.

At least ten counts were recorded for this clonotype. The gene calls are TRBV5-1 and TRBJ2-7; weak D call: TRBD1 (5 bases). The CDR3 extends over 13 amino acids. Per germline, CDR1 SGHRS and CDR2 YFSETQ. Trimming stripped 1 base from V and 5 bases from J, with 10 bases between. CDR3 in DNA: TGCGCCAGCAGCTTGACCGGCAGGGACGAGCAGTACTTC. Protein sequence: CASSLTGRDEQYF.

This clonotype was recorded many times. V gene TRBV7-8 combines with J gene TRBJ1-4; D gene uncertain. V was shortened by 1 base and J by 1 base, with 10 bases between the two germline ends. The germline V gene encodes CDR1 SGHVS and CDR2 FQNEAQ. This CDR3 region has 16 residues. DNA for the CDR3: TGTGCCAGCAGCTTAGGGGCAGTGCAAACTAATGAAAAACTGTTTTTT. It specifies CASSLGAVQTNEKLFF.

The chain couples TRBV20-1 to TRBJ2-7, with 7 bases lining up with TRBD1. Germline V gene lookup returns CDR1 DFQATT and CDR2 SNEGSKA (reference sequence). This CDR3 is 16 amino acids long. V trimming: 4 bases; J trimming: 0 bases; junction bases outside the gene matches: 12. CDR3 in DNA: TGCAGTGCTAATAGACAGGGAGAATCTGGCTCCTACGAGCAGTACTTC. Protein product: CSANRQGESGSYEQYF.

This rearrangement joins TRBV20-1 to TRBJ1-3; no clear D gene. The CDR3 loop spans 13 amino acids. CDR1 is DFQATT and CDR2 is SNEGSKA in the germline V gene (reference sequence). Trimming removed 0 bases from V and 6 bases from J, with 9 bases in between. This chain's CDR3 is CSARDHDVNTIYF. The CDR3 DNA sequence: TGCAGTGCTAGAGACCACGATGTAAACACCATATATTTT.

The V and J genes are TRBV12-3 or TRBV12-4 and TRBJ2-2; D call uncertain. V was cut by 5 bases and J by 3 bases, with 10 bases left in between. The length of the CDR3 is 14 residues. CDR3 nucleotide sequence: TGTGCCAGCAGTAAGTTGCAGGACACCGGGGAGCTGTTTTTT. This sequence encodes CASSKLQDTGELFF.

Comment on this clonotype: One end of the junction varies from germline; a read error may be responsible. This chain uses TRBV4-1 with TRBJ1-4; TRBD1 might be the D (5 bases). Germline V CDR1 and CDR2: MGHRA, YSYEKL. CDR3 size: 13 residues. CDR3 sequence: CASSQDSNEKLFF. As DNA, the CDR3 is TGTGCCAGCAGCCAAGACAGCAATGAAAAACTGTTTTTT.

For this clonotype: Just one base apart from a much larger clone, this may be a read error. V gene TRBV9 combines with J gene TRBJ1-1; D is unclear. There are 12 residues in the CDR3. V was cut by 7 bases and J by 0 bases, with 7 bases left in between. Germline loops: CDR1 SGDLS, CDR2 YYNGEE. CDR3 nucleotide sequence: TGTGCCAGCGGCGCACTGAACACTGAAGCTTTCTTT. This codes for CASGALNTEAFF.

The chain couples TRBV12-3 or TRBV12-4 to TRBJ2-6; D uncertain. This CDR3 region has 14 residues. Trimming shortened V by 6 bases and J by 4 bases, and 10 bases separated the two germline ends. This CDR3 is CASRPTNGANVLTF. The CDR3 nucleotides read TGTGCCAGCAGGCCGACAAACGGGGCCAACGTCCTGACTTTC.

Many counts were recorded for this clonotype. This may arise from a read error, as a much more abundant clone is one base away. The chain has TRBV12-3 or TRBV12-4 and TRBJ1-1; D is uncertain. The CDR3 extends over 12 amino acids. V was cut by 7 bases and J by 1 base, with 7 bases left in between. CDR3 DNA sequence: TGTGCCAGCAACCCAGGGAACACTGAAGCTTTCTTT. Encoded protein: CASNPGNTEAFF.

This clonotype was observed many times. This chain uses TRBV19 with TRBJ2-5; possibly TRBD1 for D (5 bases). CDR3 length: 15 amino acids. V was cut by 5 bases and J by 4 bases, with 17 bases left in between. Germline V gene lookup returns CDR1 LNHDA and CDR2 SQIVND (reference sequence). CDR3 coding DNA: TGTGCCAGTAGTGAAACCTCGACAGTAGCAGAGACCCAGTACTTC. Translation: CASSETSTVAETQYF. Together with reference TRBV19 and TRBJ2-5, the CDR3 gives the full variable domain: DGGITQSPKYLFRKEGQNVTLSCEQNLNHDAMYWYRQDPGQGLRLIYYSQIVNDFQKGDIAEGYSVSREKKESFPLTVTSAQKNPTAFYLCASSETSTVAETQYFGPGTRLLVL.

The chain combines TRBV7-6 with TRBJ1-6; TRBD1 matches 10 bases. This CDR3 contains 15 residues. CDR1 and CDR2 (germline): SGHVS, FNYEAQ. J gave up 4 bases and V 6 bases, and 3 bases lay outside the gene matches. The CDR3 sequence: CASRRTGGYNSPLHF. CDR3 DNA: TGTGCCAGCAGACGGACAGGGGGTTATAATTCACCCCTCCACTTT.

The chain couples TRBV19 to TRBJ2-7, with 8 bases aligning to TRBD2. J lost 2 bases, V lost 5 bases, and 5 bases had no gene match. From germline, CDR1 is LNHDA and CDR2 SQIVND (reference sequence). This CDR3 comprises 14 residues. CDR3 sequence (DNA): TGTGCCAGTAGTCCCGGGAGGGAGACCTACGAGCAGTACTTC. Translated, it gives CASSPGRETYEQYF.

This clonotype was seen only a few times. This sequence joins TRBV12-3 or TRBV12-4 and TRBJ1-1; D is undetermined. The CDR3 consists of 16 residues. Trimming cost V 5 bases and J 0 bases, with 16 bases left between them. The CDR3 DNA is TGTGCCAGCAGTCCTTTTGGTCAGGTCATGAACACTGAAGCTTTCTTT. This translates into CASSPFGQVMNTEAFF.

The rearrangement uses TRBV2 and TRBJ1-2; the D gene is possibly TRBD1 (5 bases). Germline V gene data show CDR1 as SNHLY and CDR2 as FYNNEI. This CDR3 contains 15 residues. Trimming left V 5 bases short and J 4 bases short, with 17 bases between. The CDR3 DNA reads TGTGCCAGCAGTTTATCGGCGGGGCCGGGCTATGGCTACACCTTC. Translating it yields CASSLSAGPGYGYTF.

This clonotype was found many times. The chain couples TRBV7-6 to TRBJ1-4; D remains ambiguous. Trimming removed 5 bases at V and 8 bases at J, with 12 bases between. Germline assignment: CDR1 SGHVS and CDR2 FNYEAQ. The CDR3 spans 13 residues. This CDR3 is CASSAEFGEKLFF. DNA for the CDR3: TGTGCCAGCAGCGCGGAGTTCGGGGAAAAACTGTTTTTT.

This clonotype turned up a few times. Here the CDR3 reads CSAMYPGHWFHF. The DNA of the CDR3 is TGCAGTGCTATGTACCCGGGCCATTGGTTCCACTTT. This chain links TRBV20-1 with TRBJ1-6; D unclear. V lost 4 bases to trimming and J lost 17 bases, with 18 bases between them. The CDR3 runs 12 residues. Germline values: CDR1 DFQATT, CDR2 SNEGSKA (reference sequence).